These T cell receptor beta chains were read from a single sample in a study of blood T cell repertoires in COVID-19. Here immunoSEQ multiplex PCR was the method, and the copy in TCRdb shows in-frame clones only, minus some. The table includes about 70,000 clones, about 83% detected once. The sequencing sample was made of peripheral blood. Receptors were obtained from a woman older than 75 with acute or convalescent COVID-19. Both conserved end residues are part of each CDR3. The D gene is left open where the match is weak. For some rows the clone size is stated as once, few or many, or as a class when expanded; others skip it.

J | size | V | length | D | DNA | CDR3
TRBJ1-3 | . | TRBV30 | 16 | . | TGTGCCTGGAGTGTCGGGTTCGGGGGAGTTGGGAACACCATATATTTT | CAWSVGFGGVGNTIYF
TRBJ2-3 | medium-sized | TRBV6-2/TRBV6-3 | 11 | . | TGTGCCAGCAGTTCCAGGGATACGCAGTATTTT | CASSSRDTQYF
TRBJ2-3 | . | TRBV9 | 15 | TRBD2 | TGTGCCAGCAGCGTCAGCAGCGGGACCACAGATACGCAGTATTTT | CASSVSSGTTDTQYF
TRBJ2-3 | . | TRBV10-3 | 20 | TRBD2 | TGTGCCATCAGTGACCTGACTAGCGGGAGGTCGATTTCTAGCACAGATACGCAGTATTTT | CAISDLTSGRSISSTDTQYF
TRBJ1-5 | . | TRBV2 | 20 | TRBD1 | TGTGCCAGCAGGGGACAGGGGGCAGGGTTCGCTTTGTTGGGAGGTCAGCCCCAGCATTTT | CASRGQGAGFALLGGQPQHF
TRBJ1-2 | . | TRBV3-1/TRBV3-2 | 14 | TRBD1 | TGTGCCAGCAGCCAACCGGGACAGGGAAACGGCTACACCTTC | CASSQPGQGNGYTF
TRBJ1-1 | . | TRBV11-2 | 14 | . | TGTGCCAGCAGCTTAGGGACAGCGAACACTGAAGCTTTCTTT | CASSLGTANTEAFF
TRBJ2-7 | . | TRBV15 | 14 | . | TGTGCCACCAGCAGAGATCCGGGTACCTACGAGCAGTACTTC | CATSRDPGTYEQYF
TRBJ2-2 | few | TRBV7-7 | 15 | . | TGTGCCAGCAGCCACGGATCTCCCCTAGCCGGGGAGCTGTTTTTT | CASSHGSPLAGELFF
TRBJ1-3 | . | TRBV19 | 11 | . | TGTGCCAGTACGTCTGGAAACACCATATATTTT | CASTSGNTIYF
TRBJ1-2 | . | TRBV12-3/TRBV12-4 | 12 | TRBD1 | TGTGCCAGCAGTTCAGGGGGCTATGGCTACACCTTC | CASSSGGYGYTF
TRBJ1-6 | . | TRBV2 | 17 | . | TGTGCCAGCAGGGCGGGACCCTCGAGGGCCTATAATTCACCCCTCCACTTT | CASRAGPSRAYNSPLHF
TRBJ2-7 | . | TRBV7-8 | 14 | . | TGTGCCAGCAGCAACCGGGACTCAACTAGCGAGCAGTACTTC | CASSNRDSTSEQYF
TRBJ1-2 | . | TRBV4-1 | 15 | TRBD1 | TGCGCCAGCAGCCAACCACAGGGGCTGGACTATGGCTACACCTTC | CASSQPQGLDYGYTF
TRBJ2-2 | . | TRBV5-1 | 14 | . | TGCGCCAGCAATCGGGGATATAACACCGGGGAGCTGTTTTTT | CASNRGYNTGELFF
TRBJ2-7 | . | TRBV7-6 | 16 | TRBD2 | TGTGCCAGCAGCTTAGCGCTTCTAGCGGTGGGCTACGAGCAGTACTTC | CASSLALLAVGYEQYF
TRBJ1-1 | . | TRBV3-1/TRBV3-2 | 14 | . | TGTGCCAGCAGCCAAGTCACAGGTAAAGTTCCAGCTTTCTTT | CASSQVTGKVPAFF
TRBJ1-4 | . | TRBV4-2 | 14 | TRBD1 | TGTGCCAGCAGCCAGGGACAGGGGAGGGAAAAACTGTTTTTT | CASSQGQGREKLFF
TRBJ1-5 | . | TRBV28 | 15 | . | TGTGCCAGCAGTTTCCTCAGGGGAACAAATCAGCCCCAGCATTTT | CASSFLRGTNQPQHF
TRBJ2-2 | . | TRBV19 | 19 | TRBD1 | TGTGCCAGTAGTCGTAAAGGAATGGGGACAGGGGGAAATGCCGGGGAGCTGTTTTTT | CASSRKGMGTGGNAGELFF
TRBJ2-2 | . | TRBV6-2/TRBV6-3 | 16 | TRBD2 | TGTGCCAGCAGTTACCTGGCGGGGGGGCCGAACGGGGAGCTGTTTTTT | CASSYLAGGPNGELFF
TRBJ1-4 | . | TRBV27 | 14 | TRBD1 | TGTGCCAGCAGATCCGGGACAGGACACGAAAAACTGTTTTTT | CASRSGTGHEKLFF
TRBJ1-1 | . | TRBV10-1 | 14 | . | TGCGCCAGCAGTGATACAGGCTTGAACACTGAAGCTTTCTTT | CASSDTGLNTEAFF
TRBJ1-1 | . | TRBV18 | 16 | TRBD1 | TGTGCCAGCTCTCCTCCGCCGGGACAGGGAGTCACTGAAGCTTTCTTT | CASSPPPGQGVTEAFF
TRBJ1-5 | . | TRBV10-2 | 13 | . | TGCGCCAGCAGTTGGGGAGAGGGTCAGCCCCAGCATTTT | CASSWGEGQPQHF
TRBJ1-5 | once | TRBV19 | 15 | . | TGTGCCAGTAGTATACTGGGCATTGGCAATCAGCCCCAGCATTTT | CASSILGIGNQPQHF
TRBJ1-6 | once | TRBV2 | 15 | TRBD1 | TGTGCCAGCAGAGGGGACAGGGGGATTTGGTCACCCCTCCACTTT | CASRGDRGIWSPLHF
TRBJ2-7 | few | TRBV21-1 | 9 | . | TGTGCCTTCCTCTACGAGCAGTACTTC | CAFLYEQYF
TRBJ2-1 | few | TRBV5-1 | 13 | . | TGCGCCAGCAGCTCCTACGGGAACAATGAGCAGTTCTTC | CASSSYGNNEQFF
TRBJ2-3 | . | TRBV2 | 13 | . | TGTGCCAGCAGCGGGGTACGGACAGATACGCAGTATTTT | CASSGVRTDTQYF
TRBJ2-1 | . | TRBV28 | 19 | . | TGTGCCAGCAGTCCACAATGGGGAGGCACTCTTTTTATCGTCGATGAGCAGTTCTTC | CASSPQWGGTLFIVDEQFF
TRBJ1-1 | . | TRBV5-1 | 13 | . | TGCGCCAGCAGTCAGGTAGGGGGGGCTGAAGCTTTCTTT | CASSQVGGAEAFF
TRBJ2-3 | . | TRBV6-6 | 11 | . | TGTGCCAGCAGTTTCATAGATACGCAGTATTTT | CASSFIDTQYF
TRBJ1-6 | . | TRBV27 | 14 | TRBD1 | TGTGCCAGCAGTCTGACAGGGGAGAAATCACCCCTCCACTTT | CASSLTGEKSPLHF
TRBJ2-7 | once | TRBV5-6 | 14 | TRBD2 | TGTGCCAGCAGCGTGGGACTAGCGGAGTACGAGCAGTACTTC | CASSVGLAEYEQYF
TRBJ2-7 | few | TRBV6-5 | 16 | TRBD2 | TGTGCCAGCAGTTACTCGAGCTTAGCGGGAGCCTACGAGCAGTACTTC | CASSYSSLAGAYEQYF
TRBJ1-1 | . | TRBV28 | 13 | . | TGTGCCAGCAGTCAGGGGAGGGGGACTGAAGCTTTCTTT | CASSQGRGTEAFF
TRBJ1-1 | . | TRBV6-5 | 16 | . | TGTGCCAGCAGTTACTACCCGACAGGAGTGAACACTGAAGCTTTCTTT | CASSYYPTGVNTEAFF
TRBJ2-3 | . | TRBV24-1 | 15 | . | TGTGCCACCAGTGACCCCAGGACTATCCCAGATACGCAGTATTTT | CATSDPRTIPDTQYF
TRBJ2-7 | . | TRBV7-3 | 13 | . | TGTGCCAGCAGCTTGAACTTAGGCGGCGAGCAGTACTTC | CASSLNLGGEQYF
TRBJ1-3 | once | TRBV7-2 | 15 | TRBD1 | TGTGCCAGCAGCGGCGCGACAGGGGGCGGAAACACCATATATTTT | CASSGATGGGNTIYF
TRBJ1-1 | . | TRBV19 | 13 | . | TGTGCCAGTAGTATTGAAAGGGGAACTGAAGCTTTCTTT | CASSIERGTEAFF
TRBJ2-7 | few | TRBV27 | 15 | . | TGTGCCAGCAGTTCGCCCCCTTACGGGGTTTACGAGCAGTACTTC | CASSSPPYGVYEQYF
TRBJ1-1 | few | TRBV7-9 | 13 | TRBD1 | TGTGCCAGCAGCTTAGGACAGGGAACGGAAGCTTTCTTT | CASSLGQGTEAFF
TRBJ2-7 | . | TRBV11-2 | 14 | TRBD2 | TGTGCCAGCAAATCCTCACGGGGGGGCTACGAGCAGTACTTC | CASKSSRGGYEQYF
TRBJ2-5 | . | TRBV7-9 | 13 | . | TGTGCCAGCAGCTTCCGGGCCTCGGAGGCCCAGTACTTC | CASSFRASEAQYF
TRBJ2-7 | . | TRBV2 | 13 | . | TGTGCCAGCAGTCCACTACCCTTGGGCGAGCAGTACTTC | CASSPLPLGEQYF
TRBJ2-7 | once | TRBV6-5 | 15 | TRBD2 | TGTGCCAGCAGTCTAGCGGGGGGGAGCTCCTACGAGCAGTACTTC | CASSLAGGSSYEQYF
TRBJ2-1 | . | TRBV7-9 | 16 | . | TGTGCCAGCAGCTTAGCGAGAGTCTCCCAGGGCAATGAGCAGTTCTTC | CASSLARVSQGNEQFF
TRBJ2-1 | . | TRBV7-2 | 17 | TRBD2 | TGTGCCAGCAGCCCGCGACTAGCGGGGGGGTACTACAATGAGCAGTTCTTC | CASSPRLAGGYYNEQFF
TRBJ1-6 | . | TRBV27 | 13 | . | TGTGCCAGCAGTATACTACGTAATTCACCCCTCCACTTT | CASSILRNSPLHF
TRBJ2-1 | . | TRBV19 | 15 | . | TGTGCCACCTCTGGCGGGACGTTTCCCGACAATGAGCAGTTCTTC | CATSGGTFPDNEQFF